A selection of T cell receptor beta chains follows, all from one sample in a study of shared clonotypes between healthy human individuals. Libraries were prepared by immunoSEQ multiplex PCR; TCRdb keeps only in-frame clonotypes and omits some of them. The table has around 750,000 clones, under 80% seen once. Material for sequencing was memory CD4+ T cells sorted from blood. The source is a woman aged 25 to 45 in good health. Both conserved end residues are part of each CDR3. D genes are given only for firm matches. Clone size is shown for a subset of rows, as once, few, many or a class of expanded clone.

CDR3 protein: CASSSGHGVEGYTF
CDR3 DNA: TGCGCCAGCAGCTCGGGCCACGGGGTTGAGGGCTACACCTTC
J gene: TRBJ1-2
V gene: TRBV5-1
CDR3 length: 14
clone size: few
D gene: -

CDR3 protein: CASSLATGELFF
CDR3 DNA: TGTGCCAGCAGTTTAGCCACCGGGGAGCTGTTTTTT
J gene: TRBJ2-2
V gene: TRBV28
CDR3 length: 12
clone size: once
D gene: -

CDR3 protein: CASLREGAMRRYNEQFF
CDR3 DNA: TGTGCCAGCCTACGTGAGGGGGCGATGAGGAGGTACAATGAGCAGTTCTTC
J gene: TRBJ2-1
V gene: TRBV7-9
CDR3 length: 17
clone size: few
D gene: TRBD1

CDR3 protein: CASSFPSGGVTDTQYF
CDR3 DNA: TGTGCCAGCAGTTTCCCTAGCGGGGGGGTCACAGATACGCAGTATTTT
J gene: TRBJ2-3
V gene: TRBV27
CDR3 length: 16
clone size: -
D gene: TRBD2

CDR3 protein: CASGGSGPLNEQFF
CDR3 DNA: TGTGCCAGTGGGGGGAGCGGCCCCTTAAATGAGCAGTTCTTC
J gene: TRBJ2-1
V gene: TRBV19
CDR3 length: 14
clone size: -
D gene: -

CDR3 protein: CASSFLGGGTDTQYF
CDR3 DNA: TGTGCCAGCAGTTTCTTGGGGGGAGGGACAGATACGCAGTATTTT
J gene: TRBJ2-3
V gene: TRBV27
CDR3 length: 15
clone size: -
D gene: TRBD2

CDR3 protein: CASSRGWGYGDGYTF
CDR3 DNA: TGTGCCAGCAGTCGCGGATGGGGGTACGGGGATGGCTACACCTTC
J gene: TRBJ1-2
V gene: TRBV27
CDR3 length: 15
clone size: -
D gene: -

CDR3 protein: CASSALAGGPNEQFF
CDR3 DNA: TGTGCCAGCAGCGCATTAGCGGGAGGCCCTAATGAGCAGTTCTTC
J gene: TRBJ2-1
V gene: TRBV2
CDR3 length: 15
clone size: -
D gene: TRBD2

CDR3 protein: CASSFRLAGITEQFF
CDR3 DNA: TGTGCCAGCAGTTTCAGGCTAGCGGGTATTACTGAGCAGTTCTTC
J gene: TRBJ2-1
V gene: TRBV28
CDR3 length: 15
clone size: -
D gene: TRBD2

CDR3 protein: CASSRANEKLFF
CDR3 DNA: TGCGCCAGCAGCCGTGCTAATGAAAAACTGTTTTTT
J gene: TRBJ1-4
V gene: TRBV4-1
CDR3 length: 12
clone size: -
D gene: -

CDR3 protein: CASSLVGLIAHEQYF
CDR3 DNA: TGTGCCAGCAGCTTAGTGGGGCTTATCGCGCACGAGCAGTACTTC
J gene: TRBJ2-7
V gene: TRBV11-2
CDR3 length: 15
clone size: once
D gene: -

CDR3 protein: CASSQGVDDEQYF
CDR3 DNA: TGTGCCAGCTCACAGGGGGTGGATGACGAGCAGTACTTC
J gene: TRBJ2-7
V gene: TRBV18
CDR3 length: 13
clone size: -
D gene: -

CDR3 protein: CASSAGTSGVNEQFF
CDR3 DNA: TGTGCCAGCAGCGCTGGGACTAGCGGGGTCAATGAGCAGTTCTTC
J gene: TRBJ2-1
V gene: TRBV9
CDR3 length: 15
clone size: -
D gene: TRBD2

CDR3 protein: CASRTGTSGNNEQFF
CDR3 DNA: TGTGCCAGCAGAACCGGGACTAGCGGGAACAATGAGCAGTTCTTC
J gene: TRBJ2-1
V gene: TRBV6-6
CDR3 length: 15
clone size: -
D gene: TRBD2

CDR3 protein: CASSGVRGAGPEAFF
CDR3 DNA: TGTGCCAGCAGTGGTGTGAGGGGAGCAGGACCTGAAGCTTTCTTT
J gene: TRBJ1-1
V gene: TRBV2
CDR3 length: 15
clone size: -
D gene: -

CDR3 protein: CASVSTGGDEKLFF
CDR3 DNA: TGTGCCAGCGTGTCGACAGGGGGTGATGAAAAACTGTTTTTT
J gene: TRBJ1-4
V gene: TRBV28
CDR3 length: 14
clone size: -
D gene: TRBD1

CDR3 protein: CASEQGVHGRNEQFF
CDR3 DNA: TGTGCCAGCGAACAAGGGGTCCATGGACGCAATGAGCAGTTCTTC
J gene: TRBJ2-1
V gene: TRBV6-6
CDR3 length: 15
clone size: -
D gene: -

CDR3 protein: CASSPRREGGTQYF
CDR3 DNA: TGTGCCAGCAGCCCGCGACGGGAGGGAGGGACCCAGTACTTC
J gene: TRBJ2-5
V gene: TRBV7-7
CDR3 length: 14
clone size: once
D gene: TRBD2

CDR3 protein: CASSYIGLAGEQYF
CDR3 DNA: TGTGCCAGCAGTTACATCGGACTAGCGGGAGAGCAGTATTTT
J gene: TRBJ2-3
V gene: TRBV6-5
CDR3 length: 14
clone size: -
D gene: TRBD2

CDR3 protein: CASSLDVSSYNEQFF
CDR3 DNA: TGCGCCAGCAGCTTGGATGTCTCCTCATACAATGAGCAGTTCTTC
J gene: TRBJ2-1
V gene: TRBV5-1
CDR3 length: 15
clone size: -
D gene: -

CDR3 protein: CASSSNLGQISGNTIYF
CDR3 DNA: TGTGCCAGCAGCTCTAACCTGGGACAGATCTCTGGAAACACCATATATTTT
J gene: TRBJ1-3
V gene: TRBV5-4
CDR3 length: 17
clone size: once
D gene: TRBD1

CDR3 protein: CASSQGPRGTEAFF
CDR3 DNA: TGCGCCAGCAGCCAAGGCCCGCGAGGTACTGAAGCTTTCTTT
J gene: TRBJ1-1
V gene: TRBV4-1
CDR3 length: 14
clone size: -
D gene: -

CDR3 protein: CASGIQHSPLHF
CDR3 DNA: TGTGCCTCCGGGATCCAGCACTCACCCCTCCACTTT
J gene: TRBJ1-6
V gene: TRBV28
CDR3 length: 12
clone size: once
D gene: -

CDR3 protein: CASSYWTSGSPYEQYF
CDR3 DNA: TGTGCCAGCAGCTACTGGACTAGCGGGAGCCCCTACGAGCAGTACTTC
J gene: TRBJ2-7
V gene: TRBV14
CDR3 length: 16
clone size: -
D gene: TRBD2

CDR3 protein: CATFKDRVGNTIYF
CDR3 DNA: TGTGCCACCTTCAAGGACAGGGTCGGAAACACCATATATTTT
J gene: TRBJ1-3
V gene: TRBV6-1
CDR3 length: 14
clone size: once
D gene: TRBD1

CDR3 protein: CASSNSNRDGNTIYF
CDR3 DNA: TGTGCCAGTAGTAACTCAAACAGGGATGGAAACACCATATATTTT
J gene: TRBJ1-3
V gene: TRBV19
CDR3 length: 15
clone size: -
D gene: -

CDR3 protein: CASSLPGLPVVYF
CDR3 DNA: TGTGCCAGTAGTCTCCCCGGACTACCAGTTGTGTACTTC
J gene: TRBJ2-5
V gene: TRBV19
CDR3 length: 13
clone size: -
D gene: -

CDR3 protein: CASSLVYQGLGTEAFF
CDR3 DNA: TGCGCCAGCAGCTTGGTATACCAGGGGCTGGGGACTGAAGCTTTCTTT
J gene: TRBJ1-1
V gene: TRBV5-1
CDR3 length: 16
clone size: -
D gene: -

CDR3 protein: CATEGDSGNTIYF
CDR3 DNA: TGTGCCACCGAGGGAGACTCTGGAAACACCATATATTTT
J gene: TRBJ1-3
V gene: TRBV10-3
CDR3 length: 13
clone size: -
D gene: -

CDR3 protein: CASSVFSLAGGGTDTQYF
CDR3 DNA: TGTGCCAGCAGTGTTTTTAGTCTAGCGGGAGGGGGCACAGATACGCAGTATTTT
J gene: TRBJ2-3
V gene: TRBV6-1
CDR3 length: 18
clone size: -
D gene: TRBD2

CDR3 protein: CASSPTANYGYTF
CDR3 DNA: TGTGCCAGCTCACCGACAGCAAACTATGGCTACACCTTC
J gene: TRBJ1-2
V gene: TRBV18
CDR3 length: 13
clone size: -
D gene: -

CDR3 protein: CASSLGANYGYTF
CDR3 DNA: TGTGCCAGCAGTCTCGGGGCTAACTATGGCTACACCTTC
J gene: TRBJ1-2
V gene: TRBV27
CDR3 length: 13
clone size: -
D gene: -

CDR3 protein: CASSFMGNTGELFF
CDR3 DNA: TGCGCCAGCAGCTTTATGGGTAACACCGGGGAGCTGTTTTTT
J gene: TRBJ2-2
V gene: TRBV5-1
CDR3 length: 14
clone size: -
D gene: -

CDR3 protein: CASSRGGETTGELFF
CDR3 DNA: TGTGCCAGCAGCCGGGGGGGGGAAACCACCGGGGAGCTGTTTTTT
J gene: TRBJ2-2
V gene: TRBV4-2
CDR3 length: 15
clone size: -
D gene: TRBD2

CDR3 protein: CASRALGTTNEKLFF
CDR3 DNA: TGTGCCAGCAGGGCTTTAGGGACAACTAATGAAAAACTGTTTTTT
J gene: TRBJ1-4
V gene: TRBV27
CDR3 length: 15
clone size: -
D gene: -

CDR3 protein: CASSQTLAGALEQYF
CDR3 DNA: TGCGCCAGCAGCCAAACCCTAGCGGGAGCTCTCGAGCAGTACTTC
J gene: TRBJ2-7
V gene: TRBV4-1
CDR3 length: 15
clone size: -
D gene: TRBD2

CDR3 protein: CASSLFGLAENQETQYF
CDR3 DNA: TGTGCCAGCAGCTTGTTTGGACTAGCGGAAAACCAAGAGACCCAGTACTTC
J gene: TRBJ2-5
V gene: TRBV5-6
CDR3 length: 17
clone size: -
D gene: TRBD2

CDR3 protein: CASSRTGGLGAQHF
CDR3 DNA: TGTGCCAGCAGCAGGACAGGGGGCCTGGGGGCCCAGCATTTT
J gene: TRBJ1-5
V gene: TRBV28
CDR3 length: 14
clone size: -
D gene: TRBD1

CDR3 protein: CASSYGTGRQPQHF
CDR3 DNA: TGTGCCAGCAGCTATGGGACAGGAAGGCAGCCCCAGCATTTT
J gene: TRBJ1-5
V gene: TRBV7-2
CDR3 length: 14
clone size: few
D gene: TRBD1

CDR3 protein: CASTYCGGGDNEQFF
CDR3 DNA: TGTGCCAGCACCTACTGTGGTGGCGGGGACAATGAGCAGTTCTTC
J gene: TRBJ2-1
V gene: TRBV21-1
CDR3 length: 15
clone size: -
D gene: -

CDR3 protein: CATSDRGTPRGEQYF
CDR3 DNA: TGTGCCACATCTGATAGGGGGACACCTCGTGGCGAGCAGTACTTC
J gene: TRBJ2-7
V gene: TRBV19
CDR3 length: 15
clone size: -
D gene: -

CDR3 protein: CSVAAGASSYNEQFF
CDR3 DNA: TGCAGCGTAGCCGCAGGGGCCAGCTCCTACAATGAGCAGTTCTTC
J gene: TRBJ2-1
V gene: TRBV29-1
CDR3 length: 15
clone size: -
D gene: -

CDR3 protein: CASSLTGDGTYVRFF
CDR3 DNA: TGTGCCAGCTCACTAACAGGTGATGGGACGTATGTGCGGTTCTTC
J gene: TRBJ2-1
V gene: TRBV18
CDR3 length: 15
clone size: -
D gene: -

CDR3 protein: CASSLREPRDRFYEQYF
CDR3 DNA: TGTGCCAGCAGCCTTCGAGAACCTCGGGACAGGTTCTACGAGCAGTACTTC
J gene: TRBJ2-7
V gene: TRBV14
CDR3 length: 17
clone size: -
D gene: TRBD1

CDR3 protein: CASSQDPGKDRDTQYF
CDR3 DNA: TGCGCCAGCAGCCAAGATCCAGGGAAGGACCGAGATACGCAGTATTTT
J gene: TRBJ2-3
V gene: TRBV4-1
CDR3 length: 16
clone size: few
D gene: -

CDR3 protein: CASSASRGPADTQYF
CDR3 DNA: TGTGCCAGTAGTGCCTCCAGGGGGCCGGCAGATACGCAGTATTTT
J gene: TRBJ2-3
V gene: TRBV19
CDR3 length: 15
clone size: -
D gene: TRBD1

CDR3 protein: CASGVGTGGIEQYF
CDR3 DNA: TGCGCCAGCGGGGTCGGGACAGGGGGCATCGAGCAGTACTTC
J gene: TRBJ2-7
V gene: TRBV5-1
CDR3 length: 14
clone size: -
D gene: TRBD1

CDR3 protein: CASTLYDEQYF
CDR3 DNA: TGTGCCAGCACCCTTTACGACGAGCAGTACTTC
J gene: TRBJ2-7
V gene: TRBV7-9
CDR3 length: 11
clone size: once
D gene: -

CDR3 protein: CASSQAGSGYTF
CDR3 DNA: TGTGCCAGCAGCCAAGCCGGGTCTGGCTACACCTTC
J gene: TRBJ1-2
V gene: TRBV14
CDR3 length: 12
clone size: -
D gene: -

CDR3 protein: CASGVTTRAGELFF
CDR3 DNA: TGTGCCAGCGGTGTTACCACCAGGGCCGGGGAGCTGTTTTTT
J gene: TRBJ2-2
V gene: TRBV2
CDR3 length: 14
clone size: few
D gene: -

CDR3 protein: CASSLGASGNIGYEQYF
CDR3 DNA: TGTGCCAGCAGCTTGGGGGCTAGCGGGAATATCGGATACGAGCAGTACTTC
J gene: TRBJ2-7
V gene: TRBV5-8
CDR3 length: 17
clone size: -
D gene: TRBD2

CDR3 protein: CASSLPPPGGEQYF
CDR3 DNA: TGTGCCAGCAGTTTACCTCCCCCAGGGGGCGAGCAGTACTTC
J gene: TRBJ2-7
V gene: TRBV28
CDR3 length: 14
clone size: few
D gene: TRBD1